This TCR beta chain comes out of a study of blood T cell repertoires in COVID-19. All enrollees were about 18 to 100 years old and from 24 US areas. Each participant's cohort was designated according to participant-reported clinical history. Under the authors' procedure: Amplified reference gene primers provided the basis for estimating nucleated cell counts. Here immunoSEQ multiplex PCR was the method, and the copy in TCRdb shows in-frame clones only, minus some. V, J and clone size were drawn from that table, and D and trimming were deduced from the DNA. The repertoire holds around 470,000 clones, with less than 95% as singletons. Germline CDR1 KGHSH, CDR2 LQKENI. The CDR3 extends over 18 amino acids. Trimming at V came to 4 bases and at J to 1 base, leaving 12 bases not matched to a gene.

The material sequenced was PBMCs or T cells enriched from blood (not recorded which). This TCR came from a man aged 18 to 29 who had recovered from COVID-19. The V call is TRBV18, the J call TRBJ1-2; 10 bases match TRBD1. DNA of the CDR3: TGTGCCAGCTCACGACCCGGGACAGGGGACCTTTTTAACTATGGCTACACCTTC. The encoded protein is CASSRPGTGDLFNYGYTF.